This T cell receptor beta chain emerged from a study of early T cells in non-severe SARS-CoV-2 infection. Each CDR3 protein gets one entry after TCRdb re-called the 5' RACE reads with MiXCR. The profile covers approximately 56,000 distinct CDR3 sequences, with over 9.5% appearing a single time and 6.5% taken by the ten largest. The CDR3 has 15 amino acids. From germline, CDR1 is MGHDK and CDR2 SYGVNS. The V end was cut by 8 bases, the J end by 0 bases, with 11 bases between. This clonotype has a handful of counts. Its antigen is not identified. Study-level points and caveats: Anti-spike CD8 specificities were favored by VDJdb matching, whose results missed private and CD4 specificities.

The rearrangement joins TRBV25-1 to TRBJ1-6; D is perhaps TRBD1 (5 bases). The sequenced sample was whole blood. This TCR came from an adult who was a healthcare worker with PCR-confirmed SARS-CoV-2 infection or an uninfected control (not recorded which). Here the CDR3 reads CASAGSFSYNSPLHF. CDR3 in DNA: TGTGCCAGCGCAGGGAGTTTCTCCTATAATTCACCCCTCCACTTT. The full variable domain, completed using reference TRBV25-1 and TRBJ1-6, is EADIYQTPRYLVIGTGKKITLECSQTMGHDKMYWYQQDPGMELHLIHYSYGVNSTEKGDLSSESTVSRIRTEHFPLTLESARPSHTSQYLCASAGSFSYNSPLHFGNGTRLTVT.